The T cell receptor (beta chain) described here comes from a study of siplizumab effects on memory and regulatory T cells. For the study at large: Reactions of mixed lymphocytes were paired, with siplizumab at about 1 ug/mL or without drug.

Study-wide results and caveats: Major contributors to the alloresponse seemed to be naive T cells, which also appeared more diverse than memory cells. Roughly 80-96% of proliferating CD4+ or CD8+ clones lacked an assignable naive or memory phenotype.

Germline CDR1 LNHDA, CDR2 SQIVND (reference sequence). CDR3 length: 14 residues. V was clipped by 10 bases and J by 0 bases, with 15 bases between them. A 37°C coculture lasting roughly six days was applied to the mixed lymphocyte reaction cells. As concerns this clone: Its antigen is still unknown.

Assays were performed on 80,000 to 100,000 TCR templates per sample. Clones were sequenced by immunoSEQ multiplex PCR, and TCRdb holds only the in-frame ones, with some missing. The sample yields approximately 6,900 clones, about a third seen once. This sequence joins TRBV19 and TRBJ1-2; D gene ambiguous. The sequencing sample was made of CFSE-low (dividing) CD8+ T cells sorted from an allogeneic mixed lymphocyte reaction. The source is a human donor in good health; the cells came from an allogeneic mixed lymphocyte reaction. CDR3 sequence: CATSLLTANYGYTF. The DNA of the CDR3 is TGTGCCACTTCACTCCTCACAGCTAACTATGGCTACACCTTC.